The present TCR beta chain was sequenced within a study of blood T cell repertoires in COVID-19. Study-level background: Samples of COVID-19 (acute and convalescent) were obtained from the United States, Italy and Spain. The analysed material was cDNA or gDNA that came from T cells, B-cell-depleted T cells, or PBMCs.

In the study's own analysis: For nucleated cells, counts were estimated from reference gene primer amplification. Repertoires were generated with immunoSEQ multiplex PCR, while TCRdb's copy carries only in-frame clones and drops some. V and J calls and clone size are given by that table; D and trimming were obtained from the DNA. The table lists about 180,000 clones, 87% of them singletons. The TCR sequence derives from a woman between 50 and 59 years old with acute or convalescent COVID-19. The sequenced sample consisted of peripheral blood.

CDR3 DNA: TGTGCCATCAGAAGAAGAGGGGAGGCGGCTGAAGCTTTCTTT. This translates into CAIRRRGEAAEAFF. The chain joins TRBV10-3 to TRBJ1-1; the D gene is possibly TRBD1 (5 bases). V gave up 6 bases and J gave up 6 bases, with 17 bases separating them. This CDR3 is built from 14 residues. CDR1 and CDR2 from the germline V gene are ENHRY and SYGVKD.